This T cell receptor beta chain was captured by sequencing in a study of OX40 agonist ivuxolimab in advanced cancers. Findings and caveats of the study: Researchers did not establish what antigens the expanded peripheral T cells target. Among the lowest peripheral clonal expansion occurred in 0.1-3.0 mg/kg partial responders.

Germline CDR1 and CDR2: SGHDT and YYEEEE. Deletions cut 2 bases from V and 4 bases from J, with 13 bases between. The CDR3 covers 15 residues. Generated by immunoSEQ multiplex PCR, the TCRdb table keeps only in-frame clones and is missing some. The sample yields approximately 59,000 clones, approximately 78% seen once. Turning to this clone: No antigen is known for it.

The material sequenced was CD4+ or CD8+ T cells sorted from blood, taken in a trial of the OX40 agonist ivuxolimab. This receptor was taken from an adult with an advanced solid tumor such as melanoma, head and neck, liver or kidney cancer. The chain joins TRBV5-6 to TRBJ2-1; perhaps TRBD1 as D (6 bases). CDR3 bases: TGTGCCAGCAGCTTCAGGAAGGGGGTGTACAATGAGCAGTTCTTC. Translating gives CASSFRKGVYNEQFF.